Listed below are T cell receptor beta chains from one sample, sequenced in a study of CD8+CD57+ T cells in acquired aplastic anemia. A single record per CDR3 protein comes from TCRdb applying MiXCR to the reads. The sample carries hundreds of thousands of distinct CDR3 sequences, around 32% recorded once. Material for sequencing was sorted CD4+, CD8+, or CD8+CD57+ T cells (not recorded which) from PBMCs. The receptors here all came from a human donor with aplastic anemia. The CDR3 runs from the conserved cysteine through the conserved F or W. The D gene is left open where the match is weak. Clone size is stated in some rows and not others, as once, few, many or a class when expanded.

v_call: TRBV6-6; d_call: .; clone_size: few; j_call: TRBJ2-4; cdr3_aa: CASSYGWQYF; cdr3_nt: TGTGCCAGCAGTTACGGTTGGCAGTACTTC
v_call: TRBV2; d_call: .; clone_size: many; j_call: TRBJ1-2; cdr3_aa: CASSEYTTSNYGYTF; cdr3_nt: TGTGCCAGCAGTGAATATACCACCTCTAACTATGGCTACACCTTC
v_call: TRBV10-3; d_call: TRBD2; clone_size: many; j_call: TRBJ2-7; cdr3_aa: CAISATSGSAYEQYF; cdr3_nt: TGTGCCATCAGTGCTACTAGCGGGAGTGCTTACGAGCAGTACTTC
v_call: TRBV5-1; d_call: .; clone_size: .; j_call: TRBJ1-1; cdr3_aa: CAGSLGNTEAFF; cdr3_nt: TGCGCCGGCAGCTTGGGGAACACTGAAGCTTTCTTT
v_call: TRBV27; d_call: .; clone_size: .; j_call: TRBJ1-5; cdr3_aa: CASSAHRVGGQPRHF; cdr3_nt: TGTGCCAGCAGTGCCCACAGGGTAGGGGGTCAGCCCCGGCATTTT
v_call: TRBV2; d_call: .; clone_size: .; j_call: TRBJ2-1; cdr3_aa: CASSDSGTRNNEQFF; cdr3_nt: TGTGCCAGCAGTGATTCCGGGACGAGGAACAATGAGCAGTTCTTC
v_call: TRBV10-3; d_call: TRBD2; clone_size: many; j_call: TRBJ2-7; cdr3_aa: CAISELAGTSPYEQYF; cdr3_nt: TGTGCCATCAGTGAGTTGGCCGGGACTAGCCCCTACGAGCAGTACTTC
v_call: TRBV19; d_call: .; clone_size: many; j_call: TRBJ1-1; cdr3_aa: CASSIYGDGWNTEAFF; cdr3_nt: TGTGCCAGTAGTATATACGGGGACGGTTGGAACACTGAAGCTTTCTTT
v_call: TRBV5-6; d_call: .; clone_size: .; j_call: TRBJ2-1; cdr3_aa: CASRQIGAGKQFF; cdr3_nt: TGTGCCAGCAGGCAAATCGGGGCTGGAAAGCAGTTCTTC
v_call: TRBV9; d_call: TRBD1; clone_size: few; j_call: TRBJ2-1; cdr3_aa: CASSTHRGPYNEQFF; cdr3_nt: TGTGCCAGCAGCACCCACAGGGGGCCCTACAATGAGCAGTTCTTC
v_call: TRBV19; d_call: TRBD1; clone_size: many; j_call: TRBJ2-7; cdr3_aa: CASSLRQGAYEQYF; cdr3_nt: TGTGCCAGCAGCTTAAGACAGGGGGCCTACGAGCAGTACTTC
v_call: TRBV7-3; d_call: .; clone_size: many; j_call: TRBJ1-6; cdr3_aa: CASSLSGAPGSPLHF; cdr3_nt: TGTGCCAGCAGCTTATCCGGGGCCCCGGGTTCACCCCTCCACTTT
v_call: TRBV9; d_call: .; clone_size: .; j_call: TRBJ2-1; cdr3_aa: CASSGDLDGEQFF; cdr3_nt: TGTGCCAGCAGCGGAGATCTAGACGGTGAGCAGTTCTTC
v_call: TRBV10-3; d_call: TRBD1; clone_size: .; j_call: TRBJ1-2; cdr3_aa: CAISKRQGQGYTF; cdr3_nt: TGTGCCATCAGTAAACGACAGGGCCAAGGCTACACCTTC
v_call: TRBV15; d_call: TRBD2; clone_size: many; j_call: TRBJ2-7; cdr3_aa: CATSRDPAGATGEQYF; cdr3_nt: TGTGCCACCAGCAGAGATCCAGCGGGAGCCACCGGGGAGCAGTACTTC
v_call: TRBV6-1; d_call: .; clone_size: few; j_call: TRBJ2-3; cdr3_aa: CASSEPASRDWTDTQYF; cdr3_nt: TGTGCCAGCAGCGAGCCCGCGTCGAGGGACTGGACAGATACGCAGTATTTT
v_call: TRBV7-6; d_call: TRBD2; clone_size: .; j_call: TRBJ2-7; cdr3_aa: CASSQRGSYEQYF; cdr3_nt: TGTGCCAGCAGTCAGCGGGGCTCCTACGAGCAGTACTTC
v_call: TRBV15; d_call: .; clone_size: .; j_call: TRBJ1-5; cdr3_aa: CASSERDGSNQPQHF; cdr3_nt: TGTGCCAGCTCAGAGAGGGACGGAAGCAATCAGCCCCAGCATTTT
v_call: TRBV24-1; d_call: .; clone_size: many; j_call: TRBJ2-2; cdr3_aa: CATSDRQELFF; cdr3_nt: TGTGCCACCAGTGACCGACAGGAGCTGTTTTTT
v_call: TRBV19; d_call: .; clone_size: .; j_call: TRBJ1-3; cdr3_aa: CASSIMGRSGNTIYF; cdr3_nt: TGTGCCAGTAGTATAATGGGGCGCTCTGGAAACACCATATATTTT
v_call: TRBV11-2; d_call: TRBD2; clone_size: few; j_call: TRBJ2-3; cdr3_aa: CASTYAGLGTDTQYF; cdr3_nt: TGTGCCAGCACCTACGCGGGACTAGGGACAGATACGCAGTATTTT
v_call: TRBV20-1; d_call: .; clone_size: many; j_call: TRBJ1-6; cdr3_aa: CSAVGSSYNSPLHF; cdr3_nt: TGCAGTGCCGTGGGGAGCTCCTATAATTCACCCCTCCACTTT
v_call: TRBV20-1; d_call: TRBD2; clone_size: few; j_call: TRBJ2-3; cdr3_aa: CSQGLAGGGDTQYF; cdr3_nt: TGCAGCCAAGGACTAGCGGGAGGTGGAGATACGCAGTATTTT
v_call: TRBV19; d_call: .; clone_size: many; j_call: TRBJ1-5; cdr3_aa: CASSIDRAQPQHF; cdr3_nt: TGTGCCAGTAGTATAGATCGGGCTCAGCCCCAGCATTTT
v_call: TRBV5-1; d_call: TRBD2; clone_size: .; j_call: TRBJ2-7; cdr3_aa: CASSATSIGYEQYF; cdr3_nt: TGCGCCAGCAGCGCGACTAGCATCGGCTACGAGCAGTACTTC
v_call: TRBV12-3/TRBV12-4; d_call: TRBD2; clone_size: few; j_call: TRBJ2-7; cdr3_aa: CASRTGTRSSEQYF; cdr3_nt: TGTGCCAGCAGGACCGGGACTAGGTCTTCCGAGCAGTACTTC
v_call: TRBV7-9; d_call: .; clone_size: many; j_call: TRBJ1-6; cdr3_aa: CASGLPNSPLHF; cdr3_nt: TGTGCCAGCGGGTTGCCCAATTCACCCCTCCACTTT
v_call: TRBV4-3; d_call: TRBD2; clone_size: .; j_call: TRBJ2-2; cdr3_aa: CASSQERGDGELFF; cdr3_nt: TGCGCCAGCAGCCAAGAGCGGGGGGACGGGGAGCTGTTTTTT
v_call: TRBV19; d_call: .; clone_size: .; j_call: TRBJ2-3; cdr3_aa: CASSIEQGRSTDTQYF; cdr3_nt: TGTGCCAGTAGTATAGAACAGGGGAGGAGTACAGATACGCAGTATTTT
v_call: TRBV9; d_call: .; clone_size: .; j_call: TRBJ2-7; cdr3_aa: CASSPRWADYEQYF; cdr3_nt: TGTGCCAGCAGCCCCCGGTGGGCGGACTACGAGCAGTACTTC
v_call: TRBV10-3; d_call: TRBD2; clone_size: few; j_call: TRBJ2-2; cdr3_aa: CAISESIFGGRANTGELFF; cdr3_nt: TGTGCCATCAGTGAGTCGATATTCGGCGGGAGGGCGAACACCGGGGAGCTGTTTTTT
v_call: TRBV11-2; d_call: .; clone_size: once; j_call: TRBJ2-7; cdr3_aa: CASSRSDSSSYEQYF; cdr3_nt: TGTGCCAGCAGCAGGTCTGATTCCAGCTCCTACGAGCAGTACTTC
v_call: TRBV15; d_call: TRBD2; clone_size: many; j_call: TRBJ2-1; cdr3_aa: CATSRDRSSGRYNEQFF; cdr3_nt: TGTGCCACCAGCAGAGATCGGTCTAGCGGGAGGTACAATGAGCAGTTCTTC
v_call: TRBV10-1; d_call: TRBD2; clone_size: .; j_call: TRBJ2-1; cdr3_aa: CASSGRTGGKDNEQFF; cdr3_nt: TGCGCCAGCAGTGGGAGAACGGGGGGGAAGGACAATGAGCAGTTCTTC
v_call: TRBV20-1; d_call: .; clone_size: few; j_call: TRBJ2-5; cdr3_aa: CSARDRTLYNEQYF; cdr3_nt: TGCAGTGCTAGAGATAGGACACTCTACAATGAGCAGTACTTC
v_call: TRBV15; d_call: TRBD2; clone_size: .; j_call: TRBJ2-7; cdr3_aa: CATSTTSATYEQYF; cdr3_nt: TGTGCCACCAGTACAACTAGCGCAACCTACGAGCAGTACTTC
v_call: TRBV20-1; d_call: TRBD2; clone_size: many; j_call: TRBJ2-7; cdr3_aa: CSAEPRTSGYEQYF; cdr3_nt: TGCAGTGCTGAGCCTAGGACTAGCGGTTACGAGCAGTACTTC
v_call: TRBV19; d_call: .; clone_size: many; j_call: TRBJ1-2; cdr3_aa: CASRKGTGGYTF; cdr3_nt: TGTGCGTCCAGGAAAGGTACAGGGGGCTACACCTTC
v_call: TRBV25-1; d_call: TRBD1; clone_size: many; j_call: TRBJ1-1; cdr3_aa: CASSGRTGADTEAFF; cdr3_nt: TGTGCCAGCAGTGGGCGGACAGGGGCGGACACTGAAGCTTTCTTT
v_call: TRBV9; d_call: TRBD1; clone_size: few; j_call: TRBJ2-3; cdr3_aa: CASSVSDRGDTQYF; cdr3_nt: TGTGCCAGCAGCGTTTCGGACAGGGGTGATACGCAGTATTTT
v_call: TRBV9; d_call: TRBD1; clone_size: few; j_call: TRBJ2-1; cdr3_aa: CASSVARQGANEQFF; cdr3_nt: TGTGCCAGCAGCGTAGCGCGACAGGGGGCGAATGAGCAGTTCTTC
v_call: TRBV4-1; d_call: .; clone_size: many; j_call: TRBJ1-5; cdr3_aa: CASSQEGRYQPQHF; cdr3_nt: TGCGCCAGCAGCCAAGAGGGGCGTTATCAGCCCCAGCATTTT
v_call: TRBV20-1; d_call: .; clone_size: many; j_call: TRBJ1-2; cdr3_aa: CSALPFGNYGYTF; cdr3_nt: TGCAGTGCTCTCCCTTTTGGCAACTATGGCTACACCTTC
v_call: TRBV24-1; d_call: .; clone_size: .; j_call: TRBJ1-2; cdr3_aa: CATSTGGYTF; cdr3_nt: TGTGCCACCAGTACGGGGGGCTACACCTTC
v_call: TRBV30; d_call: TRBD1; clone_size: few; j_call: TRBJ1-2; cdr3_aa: CAWSVRLGTGPGYGYTF; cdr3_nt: TGTGCCTGGAGTGTACGGCTGGGGACAGGCCCGGGCTATGGCTACACCTTC
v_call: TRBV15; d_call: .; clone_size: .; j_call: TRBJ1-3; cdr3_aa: CATSRNTIYF; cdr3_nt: TGTGCCACCAGCAGAAACACCATATATTTT
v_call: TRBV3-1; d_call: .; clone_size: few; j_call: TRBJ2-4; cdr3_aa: CASSQEENIQYF; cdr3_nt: TGTGCCAGCAGCCAAGAGGAGAACATTCAGTACTTC
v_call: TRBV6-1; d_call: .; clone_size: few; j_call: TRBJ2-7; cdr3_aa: CASSQGGRQENEQYF; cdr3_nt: TGTGCCAGCAGTCAAGGGGGACGGCAGGAAAACGAGCAGTACTTC
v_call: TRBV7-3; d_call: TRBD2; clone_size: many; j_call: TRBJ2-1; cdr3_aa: CASSPGTSLVF; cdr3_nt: TGTGCCAGCAGCCCTGGGACTAGTTTGGTCTTC
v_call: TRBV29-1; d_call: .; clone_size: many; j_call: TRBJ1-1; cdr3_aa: CSVLSGSTEAFF; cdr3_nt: TGCAGCGTCCTAAGTGGGTCCACTGAAGCTTTCTTT
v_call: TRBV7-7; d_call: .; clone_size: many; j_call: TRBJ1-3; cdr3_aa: CASSLSHRASGNTIYF; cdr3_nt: TGTGCTAGCAGCTTGTCCCACAGGGCCTCTGGAAACACCATATATTTT